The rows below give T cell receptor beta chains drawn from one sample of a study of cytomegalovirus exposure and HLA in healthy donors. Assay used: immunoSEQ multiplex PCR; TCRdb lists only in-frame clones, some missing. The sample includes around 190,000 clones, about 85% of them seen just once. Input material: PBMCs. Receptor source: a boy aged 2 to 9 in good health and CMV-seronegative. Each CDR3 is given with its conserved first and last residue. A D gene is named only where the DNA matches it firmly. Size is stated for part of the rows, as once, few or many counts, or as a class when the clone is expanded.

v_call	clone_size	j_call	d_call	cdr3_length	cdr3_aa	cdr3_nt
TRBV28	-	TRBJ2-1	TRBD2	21	CASSFLPGASGSEGSYNEQFF	TGTGCCAGCAGTTTCCTCCCTGGGGCTAGCGGGAGTGAAGGGTCCTACAATGAGCAGTTCTTC
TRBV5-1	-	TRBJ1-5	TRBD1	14	CASSQDRANQPQHF	TGCGCCAGCAGCCAGGACAGGGCCAATCAGCCCCAGCATTTT
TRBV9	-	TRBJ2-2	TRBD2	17	CASSPKEAGENTGELFF	TGTGCCAGCAGCCCTAAGGAAGCGGGGGAGAACACCGGGGAGCTGTTTTTT
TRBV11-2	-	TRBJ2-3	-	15	CASSLDGTGTDTQYF	TGTGCCAGCAGCTTAGACGGGACTGGCACAGATACGCAGTATTTT
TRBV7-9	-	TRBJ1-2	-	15	CASSQNKEPNYGYTF	TGTGCCAGCAGCCAGAACAAGGAGCCTAACTATGGCTACACCTTC
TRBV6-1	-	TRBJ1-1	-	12	CASRLQNTEAFF	TGTGCCAGCAGACTACAGAACACTGAAGCTTTCTTT
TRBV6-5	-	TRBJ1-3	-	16	CASSYSISGSGNAIYF	TGTGCCAGCAGTTACTCGATCTCGGGGTCTGGAAACGCCATATATTTT
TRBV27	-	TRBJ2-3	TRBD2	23	CASSFIRDTLTSGSRLGTDTQYF	TGTGCCAGCAGTTTCATCCGGGACACCCTGACTAGCGGGAGTAGGCTTGGTACAGATACGCAGTATTTT
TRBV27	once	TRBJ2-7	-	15	CASSLSTVRSYEQYF	TGTGCCAGCAGTTTATCGACTGTCCGCTCCTACGAGCAGTACTTC
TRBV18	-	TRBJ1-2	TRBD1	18	CASSKQTPGQGAVYGYTF	TGTGCCAGCTCCAAGCAAACGCCCGGACAGGGAGCGGTATATGGCTACACCTTC
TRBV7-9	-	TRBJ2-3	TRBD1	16	CASSTISGGSADTQYF	TGTGCCAGCAGCACCATTTCAGGGGGTAGCGCAGATACGCAGTATTTT
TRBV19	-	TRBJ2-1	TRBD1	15	CATKKGDSAYNEQFF	TGTGCCACCAAAAAGGGGGACAGTGCATACAATGAGCAGTTCTTC
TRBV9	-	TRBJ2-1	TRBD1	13	CASSGGTGRGEFF	TGTGCCAGCAGCGGCGGGACAGGGAGGGGCGAGTTCTTC
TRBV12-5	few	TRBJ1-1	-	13	CASGFQAGDEAFF	TGTGCTAGTGGTTTCCAAGCGGGAGATGAAGCTTTCTTT
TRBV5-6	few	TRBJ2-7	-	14	CASSFRDRAYEQYF	TGTGCCAGCAGCTTCAGGGATCGGGCTTACGAGCAGTACTTC
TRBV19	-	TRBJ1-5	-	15	CASSSGGLSNQPQHF	TGTGCCAGTAGCTCAGGAGGTTTAAGCAATCAGCCCCAGCATTTT
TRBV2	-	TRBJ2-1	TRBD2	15	CASSVSASGPLEQFF	TGTGCCAGCAGTGTTTCGGCTAGCGGGCCCCTTGAGCAGTTCTTC
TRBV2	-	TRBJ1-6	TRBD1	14	CASSTQGAGSPLHF	TGTGCCAGCAGTACCCAGGGGGCGGGATCACCCCTCCACTTT
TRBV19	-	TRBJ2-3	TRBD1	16	CAVGTGWIPSTDTQYF	TGTGCCGTGGGGACAGGTTGGATTCCTAGCACAGATACGCAGTATTTT
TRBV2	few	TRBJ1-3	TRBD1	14	CASSSTGSGNTIYF	TGTGCCAGCAGTTCGACAGGGTCTGGAAACACCATATATTTT
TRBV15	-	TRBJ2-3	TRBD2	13	CATSRDWTGGQYF	TGTGCCACCAGCAGAGATTGGACGGGGGGGCAGTATTTT
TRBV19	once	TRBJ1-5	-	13	CATLGGGSQPQHF	TGTGCCACCTTAGGGGGGGGCAGTCAGCCCCAGCATTTT
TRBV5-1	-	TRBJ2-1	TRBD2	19	CASSQQIRTSLIGRNEQFF	TGCGCCAGCAGCCAACAGATTAGGACTAGCTTAATAGGGCGGAATGAGCAGTTCTTC
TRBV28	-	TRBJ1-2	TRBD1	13	CASSVRGSYGYTF	TGTGCCAGCAGTGTCAGGGGGTCCTATGGCTACACCTTC
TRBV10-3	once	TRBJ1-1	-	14	CAISDGGLNTEAFF	TGTGCCATCAGTGACGGCGGTTTGAACACTGAAGCTTTCTTT
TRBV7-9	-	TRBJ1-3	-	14	CASSSLISGNTIYF	TGTGCCAGCAGCTCGCTAATCTCTGGAAACACCATATATTTT
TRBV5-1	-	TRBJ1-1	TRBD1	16	CASSPRTGGLNTEAFF	TGCGCCAGCAGCCCACGGACAGGGGGTCTCAACACTGAAGCTTTCTTT
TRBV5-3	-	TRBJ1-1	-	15	CARCGTRGPDTEAFF	TGTGCCAGATGTGGGACAAGGGGTCCGGACACTGAAGCTTTCTTT